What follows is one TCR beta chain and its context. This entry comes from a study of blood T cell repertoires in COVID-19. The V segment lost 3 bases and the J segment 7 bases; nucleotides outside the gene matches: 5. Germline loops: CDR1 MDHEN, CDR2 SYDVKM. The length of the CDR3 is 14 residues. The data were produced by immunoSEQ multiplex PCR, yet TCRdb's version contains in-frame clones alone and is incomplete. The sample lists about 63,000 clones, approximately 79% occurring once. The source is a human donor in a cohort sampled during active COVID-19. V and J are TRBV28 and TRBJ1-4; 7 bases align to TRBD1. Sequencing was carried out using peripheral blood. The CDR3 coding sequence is TGTGCCAGCAGTTTTGCAGGGGGACGTGAAAAACTGTTTTTT. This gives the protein CASSFAGGREKLFF.